This T cell receptor beta chain was retrieved from a study of T-cell reconstitution after alpha-beta-depleted transplantation in children. Study results and limitations: Reportedly, alpha-beta T cells present about two months post-transplant originated from several hundred expanded clones of graft origin. Some patients' high day-60 TCRbeta diversity was traced to surviving recipient T cells and thymic progenitors. It was newly produced T cells that mostly accounted for T-cell counts and diversity one year after transplant.

Germline lookup yields CDR1 MNHEY and CDR2 SMNVEV (reference sequence). The V and J ends lost 10 bases and 3 bases respectively, with 12 bases between them. CDR3 length: 13 residues. The authors prepared the TCRbeta library with unique molecular identifiers. Each CDR3 protein is one row after TCRdb ran MiXCR on the PCR reads. The data contain around 500,000 distinct CDR3 sequences, roughly 23% of them singletons. A remark on this clonotype: Antigen specificity is unknown.

This clonotype was obtained from a boy younger than two who had a stem cell transplant for acute myeloid leukemia, so the T cells may come from the graft donor. The source was PBMCs, mostly from graft donor cells, collected 360 days after TCRalphabeta/CD19-depleted stem cell transplant. This chain uses TRBV27 with TRBJ2-2; D remains unclear. The CDR3 loop is CAILIPDTGELFF. The CDR3 coding sequence is TGTGCCATCCTAATCCCGGACACCGGGGAGCTGTTTTTT.